This T cell receptor beta chain was sequenced for a study of T cell responses to AZD1222 COVID-19 vaccine (dated by TCRdb to the early 2020s). Regarding the study in general: A total of more than 230 trial participants underwent TCR sequencing, of whom 207 had received two doses of AZD1222 and some 26 had received two doses of the MenACWY control vaccine. Trial participants were enrolled by age into 18-55, 56-69 and 70-plus year subgroups, with approximately 160, 26 and 62 TCR-sequenced participants respectively.

Notes on this clone: Its antigen is currently not known. Base quality data are lacking; no much larger clone is found one base away.

The paper as a whole reports these results and caveats: Reportedly, close to half of the unique spike-specific TCRs recognized epitopes lying outside the regions that are mutated in the B.1.351 and B.1.1.7 variants. The 56-69-year group was small, and its depth increase did not reach significance, likely because of low power. The vaccine-associated CD4 TCRs covered the entire spike protein, and the dominant responses fell in regions 160-218 and 743-854. A significant rise in spike-specific TCR breadth and depth was observed after two AZD1222 doses relative to day 0 and relative to MenACWY recipients. Participants were mostly white British and included more females than males, and it was suggested by the authors that clonal diversity may have been underestimated. Only five or six AZD1222 recipients were SARS-CoV-2 seropositive at baseline, limiting conclusions about previously exposed vaccinees. No day 14 peak-response samples were available, so repertoires were characterized only after the peak T cell response.

The CDR3 contains 16 residues, cysteine and phenylalanine counted. Of all the DNA, just the CDR3 is kept, 48 bases in frame from base 1. V sheds 4 bases and J sheds 0 bases, leaving 13 bases between their ends. CDR1 and CDR2 are read off the germline V gene (reference sequence) as LNHDA and SQIVND. The CDR3 regions of human TCRbeta chains were analyzed by immunosequencing. In the source study's methods: Repertoire TCRs were checked for matches against a reference library of SARS-CoV-2-specific TCRs that had been generated using the MIRA antigen-specificity platform. Breadth meant the fraction of unique TCRs that were SARS-CoV-2-associated, whereas depth meant the fraction of total T cells that were SARS-CoV-2-associated. Using the MIRA data, every spike-specific TCR was mapped to the spike region that the TCR reacted to and assigned to either a CD4 or a CD8 class. Log10-transformed breadth and depth values were compared by one-way ANOVA with Sidak's multiple comparisons tests. TCRdb carries this immuneACCESS record with in-frame sequences only. Its versions omit some clonotypes, under half of them owing to an unresolved V gene in the studies checked, with the rest unexplained. V and J calls and clone size are as listed in that table; D and trimming were resolved from the DNA. Within this sample are about 84,000 clones, with 80% to 90% of them counted one time only. The ten largest clones represent about an eighth of the sample.

Per the publication, the time point label means: about 28 days (+/-7) after the second vaccine dose. Because spike-specific TCR depth and breadth did not differ between the two schedules, AZD1222 recipients who got a second dose at roughly 4 weeks were pooled with those who got a second dose at roughly 12 weeks. The vaccinee samples were drawn from two UK trials, COV001 and COV002, one of which was a single-blind randomized controlled phase 2/3 trial testing AZD1222 (ChAdOx1 nCoV-19) in healthy adults. For TCRbeta chain sequencing, PBMC samples were collected from trial participants at day 0 and at day 28 after the second dose.

Specimen: peripheral blood, collected 28 days after the second AZD1222 dose. This receptor was obtained from an adult who received the AZD1222 COVID-19 vaccine. The sequence joins TRBV19 to TRBJ2-1; a tentative D match to TRBD1 spans 6 bases. The DNA reads TGTGCCAGTAGTACACAACAGGGCCGCTCCTACAATGAGCAGTTCTTC. This gives the protein CASSTQQGRSYNEQFF.